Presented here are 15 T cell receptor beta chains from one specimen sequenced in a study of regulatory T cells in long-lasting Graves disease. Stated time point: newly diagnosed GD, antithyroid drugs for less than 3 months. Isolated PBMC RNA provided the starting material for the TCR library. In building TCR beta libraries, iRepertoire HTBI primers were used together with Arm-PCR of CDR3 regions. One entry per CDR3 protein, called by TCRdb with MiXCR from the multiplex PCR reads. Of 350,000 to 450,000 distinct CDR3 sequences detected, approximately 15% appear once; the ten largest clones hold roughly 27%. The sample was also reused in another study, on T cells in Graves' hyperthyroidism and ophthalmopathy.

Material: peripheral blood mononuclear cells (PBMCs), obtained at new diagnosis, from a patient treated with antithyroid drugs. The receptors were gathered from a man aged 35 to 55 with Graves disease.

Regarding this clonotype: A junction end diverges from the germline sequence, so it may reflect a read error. The CDR3: CTSSFGGGETQYF. In DNA form, the CDR3 reads TGTACCAGCAGTTTTGGAGGGGGAGAGACCCAGTACTTC. The chain recombines TRBV12-3 or TRBV12-4 with TRBJ2-5, with D perhaps given as TRBD1 or TRBD2 (6 bases each). The CDR3 runs 13 residues.

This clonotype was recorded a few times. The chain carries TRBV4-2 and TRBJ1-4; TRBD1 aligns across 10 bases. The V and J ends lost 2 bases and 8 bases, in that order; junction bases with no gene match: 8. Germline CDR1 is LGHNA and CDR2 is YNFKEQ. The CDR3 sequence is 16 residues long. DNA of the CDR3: TGTGCCAGCAGCCAATTCCCCGGGACAGGGGACGAAAAACTGTTTTTT. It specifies CASSQFPGTGDEKLFF.

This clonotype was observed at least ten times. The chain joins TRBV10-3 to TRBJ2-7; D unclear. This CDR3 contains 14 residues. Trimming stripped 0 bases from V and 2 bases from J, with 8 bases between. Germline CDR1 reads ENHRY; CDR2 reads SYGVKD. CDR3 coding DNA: TGTGCCATCAGTGAGTCGAGGCAAGCCTACGAGCAGTACTTC. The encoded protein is CAISESRQAYEQYF.

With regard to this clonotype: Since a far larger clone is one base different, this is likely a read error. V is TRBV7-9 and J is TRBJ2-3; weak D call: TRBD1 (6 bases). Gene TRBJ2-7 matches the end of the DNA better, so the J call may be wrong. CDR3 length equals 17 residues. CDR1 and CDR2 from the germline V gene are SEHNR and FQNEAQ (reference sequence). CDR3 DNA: TGTGCCAGCAGCCAAGGGGGAATACAGGGAATCTCCTGCGAGCAGTACTTC. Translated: CASSQGGIQGISCEQYF.

The CDR3 sequence is CASSLQGSVGAFF. CDR3 nucleotides: TGTGCCAGCAGCTTACAGGGGAGCGTGGGGGCTTTCTTT. V is TRBV7-9 and J is TRBJ1-1; possible D gene TRBD1, 6 bases. Trimming took off 2 bases at V and 11 bases at J, with 15 bases between the two ends. The CDR3 length is 13 residues. Germline assignment: CDR1 SEHNR and CDR2 FQNEAQ (reference sequence).

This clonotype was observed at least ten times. The CDR3 sequence: CASSLSQGAGEQYF. CDR3 bases: TGTGCCAGCAGTTTATCACAGGGGGCTGGCGAGCAGTACTTC. The chain recombines TRBV27 with TRBJ2-7, with 9 positions matching TRBD1. V trimming: 0 bases; J trimming: 6 bases; junction bases outside the gene matches: 3. The V gene's germline CDR1 is MNHEY and CDR2 SMNVEV (reference sequence). The CDR3 is 14 residues long.

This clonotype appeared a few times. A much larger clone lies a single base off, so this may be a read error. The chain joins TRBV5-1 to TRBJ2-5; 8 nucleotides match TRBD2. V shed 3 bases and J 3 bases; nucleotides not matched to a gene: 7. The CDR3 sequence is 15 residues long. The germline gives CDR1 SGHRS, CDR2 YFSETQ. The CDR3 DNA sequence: TGCGCCAGCAGCTCGGGGGGGAGGGCCGAAGAGACCCAGTACTTC. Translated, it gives CASSSGGRAEETQYF.

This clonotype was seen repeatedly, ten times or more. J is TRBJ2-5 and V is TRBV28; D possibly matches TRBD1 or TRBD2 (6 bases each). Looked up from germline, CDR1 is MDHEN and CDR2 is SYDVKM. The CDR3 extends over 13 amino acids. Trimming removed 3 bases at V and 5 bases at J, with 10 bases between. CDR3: CASSFRGLETQYF. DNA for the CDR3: TGTGCCAGCAGTTTTCGGGGGCTGGAGACCCAGTACTTC.

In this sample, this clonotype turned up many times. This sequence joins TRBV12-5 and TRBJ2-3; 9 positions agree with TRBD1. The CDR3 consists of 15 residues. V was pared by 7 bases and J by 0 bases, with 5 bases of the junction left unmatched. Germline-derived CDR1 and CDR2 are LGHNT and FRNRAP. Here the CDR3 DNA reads TGTGCTAGTGCCACAGGGGGCCAAAGCACAGATACGCAGTATTTT. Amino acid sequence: CASATGGQSTDTQYF.

In DNA, the CDR3 is TGTGCCAGCAGCCCCCTGGGACAGGGGGTGGCCAAAAACATTCAGTACTTC. Encoded protein: CASSPLGQGVAKNIQYF. This chain connects TRBV7-9 to TRBJ2-4; the match to TRBD1 covers 11 bases. This CDR3 region has 17 residues. The junction had 7 bases not matched to a gene; V was cut back by 5 bases and J by 1 base. Germline CDR1 reads SEHNR; CDR2 reads FQNEAQ (reference sequence).

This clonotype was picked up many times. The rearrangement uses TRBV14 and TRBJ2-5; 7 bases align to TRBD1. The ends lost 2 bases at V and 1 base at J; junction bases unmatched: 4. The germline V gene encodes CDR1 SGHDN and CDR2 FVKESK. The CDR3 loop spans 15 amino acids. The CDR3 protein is CASSQLWTGQETQYF. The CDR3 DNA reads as TGTGCCAGCAGCCAACTTTGGACAGGCCAAGAGACCCAGTACTTC.

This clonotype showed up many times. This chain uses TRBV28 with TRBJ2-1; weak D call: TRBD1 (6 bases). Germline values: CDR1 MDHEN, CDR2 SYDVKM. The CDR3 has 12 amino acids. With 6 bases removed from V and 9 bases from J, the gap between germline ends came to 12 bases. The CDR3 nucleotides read TGTGCCAGCAGACCCACAGGGCGTGAGCAGTTCTTC. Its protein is CASRPTGREQFF.

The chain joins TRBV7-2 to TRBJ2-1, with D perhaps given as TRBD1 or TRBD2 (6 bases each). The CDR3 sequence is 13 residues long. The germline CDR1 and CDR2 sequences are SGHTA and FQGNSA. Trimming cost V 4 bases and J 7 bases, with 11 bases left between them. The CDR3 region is CASSSGGGNEQFF. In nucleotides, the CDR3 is TGTGCCAGCAGCTCTGGAGGGGGAAATGAGCAGTTCTTC.

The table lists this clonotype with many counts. The CDR3 nucleotides read TGTGCCAGCAGTTACCCACAGACTGAAGCTTTCTTT. This codes for CASSYPQTEAFF. The V call is TRBV6-5, the J call TRBJ1-1; D gene ambiguous. Trimming cost V 2 bases and J 5 bases, with 6 bases left between them. This CDR3 has 12 amino acids. Germline-derived CDR1 and CDR2 are MNHEY and SVGAGI.

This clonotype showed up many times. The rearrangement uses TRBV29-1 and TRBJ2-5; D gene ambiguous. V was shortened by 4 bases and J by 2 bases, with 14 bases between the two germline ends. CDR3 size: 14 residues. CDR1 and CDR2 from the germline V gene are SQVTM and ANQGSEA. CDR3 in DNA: TGCAGCGTTGTGCTAGGGTCCGAGCAAGAGACCCAGTACTTC. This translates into CSVVLGSEQETQYF.